The source of this T cell receptor (beta chain) is a study of cytomegalovirus exposure and HLA in healthy donors. Points from the study as a whole: Presence/absence analyses supposed approximately even sequencing depth among donors. TCR beta V- and J-gene trimming, according to a later analysis, was linked to a missense DCLRE1C variant. Donors belonging to an Asian-associated ancestry cluster reportedly showed fewer N-insertions in productive TCRs than the roughly 670-donor mean, according to what a later analysis found.

The CDR3 totals 14 residues. Germline-derived CDR1 and CDR2 are LNHNV and YYDKDF (reference sequence). Between the trimmed V and J ends, which lost 5 bases and 7 bases, there was a span of 17 bases. Primers included in the PCR were 60 Vbeta and 13 Jbeta primers. Generated by immunoSEQ multiplex PCR, the TCRdb table keeps only in-frame clones and is missing some. The sample lists around 62,000 clones, roughly 78% seen once, with 9.7% in the top ten. Concerning this clone itself: The antigen is unknown.

At the time of sampling, donors were nominally healthy, though unrecorded immune exposures were likely. Sequencing was done on a sample of PBMCs. The sequence was collected from a man aged 40-50 years in good health and CMV-seronegative. The gene calls are TRBV15 and TRBJ1-2, with D possibly being TRBD1 (6 bases). CDR3 DNA sequence: TGTGCCACCAGCCTACCACAGGGAATCGGTGGCTACACCTTC. Its protein product is CATSLPQGIGGYTF.